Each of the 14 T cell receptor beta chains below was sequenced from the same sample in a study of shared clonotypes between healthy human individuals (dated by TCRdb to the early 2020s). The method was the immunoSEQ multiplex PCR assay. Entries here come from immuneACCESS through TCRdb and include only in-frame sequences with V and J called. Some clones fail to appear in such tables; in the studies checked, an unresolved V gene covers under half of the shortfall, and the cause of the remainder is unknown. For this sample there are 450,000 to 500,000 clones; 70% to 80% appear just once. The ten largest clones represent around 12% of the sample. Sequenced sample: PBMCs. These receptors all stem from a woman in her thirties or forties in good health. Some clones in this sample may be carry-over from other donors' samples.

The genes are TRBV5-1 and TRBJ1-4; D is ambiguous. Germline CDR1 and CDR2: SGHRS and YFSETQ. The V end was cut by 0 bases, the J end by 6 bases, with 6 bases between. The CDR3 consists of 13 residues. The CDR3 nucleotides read TGCGCCAGCAGCTTGGGTGTGGATGAAAAACTGTTTTTT. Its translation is CASSLGVDEKLFF.

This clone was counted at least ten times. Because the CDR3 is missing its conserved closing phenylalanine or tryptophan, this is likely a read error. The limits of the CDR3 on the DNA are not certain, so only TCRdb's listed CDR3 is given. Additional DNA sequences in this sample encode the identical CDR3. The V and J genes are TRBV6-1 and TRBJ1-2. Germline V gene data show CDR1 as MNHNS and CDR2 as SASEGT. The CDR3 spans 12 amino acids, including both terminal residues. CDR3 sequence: CASSEAQRVFLL.

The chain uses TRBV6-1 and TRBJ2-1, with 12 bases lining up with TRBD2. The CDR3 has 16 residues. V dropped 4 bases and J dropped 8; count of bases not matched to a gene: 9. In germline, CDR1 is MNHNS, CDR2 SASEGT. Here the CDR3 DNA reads TGTGCCAGCAGTGCCCTAGCGGGAGGGGGTTCGGATGAGCAGTTCTTC. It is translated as CASSALAGGGSDEQFF.

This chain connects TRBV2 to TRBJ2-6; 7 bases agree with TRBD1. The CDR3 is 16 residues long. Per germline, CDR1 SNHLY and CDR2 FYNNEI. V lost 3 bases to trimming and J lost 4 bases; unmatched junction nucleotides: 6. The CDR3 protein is CASSETGLTGANVLTF. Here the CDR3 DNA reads TGTGCCAGCAGTGAGACAGGGCTGACCGGGGCCAACGTCCTGACTTTC.

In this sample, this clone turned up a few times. The CDR3 DNA follows: TGTGCCTGGGCCGGGACAGGGTTGCAGCCCCAGCATTTT. Translation: CAWAGTGLQPQHF. The chain has TRBV30 and TRBJ1-5; 9 bases agree with TRBD1. The CDR3 consists of 13 residues. CDR1 is GTSNPN, CDR2 SVGIG, per germline (reference sequence). Trimming removed 5 bases from V and 7 bases from J; junction bases left unmatched: 6.

CDR3 bases: TGTGCCAGCAGTTACCCTTTCGACAGGGCTGGAGAGCAGTACTTC. Translated, it gives CASSYPFDRAGEQYF. The chain joins TRBV6-6 to TRBJ2-7; 7 nucleotides line up with TRBD1. This CDR3 spans 15 amino acids. Germline CDR1 is MNHNY and CDR2 is SVGAGI (reference sequence). V was pared by 2 bases and J by 7 bases, with 11 bases of the junction left unmatched.

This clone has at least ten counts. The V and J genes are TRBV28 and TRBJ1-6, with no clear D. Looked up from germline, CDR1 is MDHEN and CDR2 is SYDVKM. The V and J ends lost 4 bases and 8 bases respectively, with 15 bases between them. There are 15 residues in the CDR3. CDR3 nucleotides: TGTGCCAGCAGTTCCGCCGCTTCGATGGATTCACCCCTCCACTTT. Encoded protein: CASSSAASMDSPLHF.

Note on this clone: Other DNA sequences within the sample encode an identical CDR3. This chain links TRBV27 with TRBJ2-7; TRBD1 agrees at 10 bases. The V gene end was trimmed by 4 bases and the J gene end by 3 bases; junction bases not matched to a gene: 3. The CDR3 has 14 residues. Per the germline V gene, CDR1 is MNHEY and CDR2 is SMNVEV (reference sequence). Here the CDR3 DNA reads TGTGCCAGCAGTTCCCGGACAGGGGGCTACGAGCAGTACTTC. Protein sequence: CASSSRTGGYEQYF.

CDR3 in amino acids: CASSSNRATYEQYF. Written as DNA, the CDR3 is TGTGCCAGCAGCTCGAACAGGGCGACCTACGAGCAGTACTTC. The chain uses TRBV14 and TRBJ2-7; D perhaps matches TRBD1 (6 bases). From germline, CDR1 is SGHDN and CDR2 FVKESK. The germline V and J ends were trimmed by 5 bases and 2 bases, with 13 bases remaining between them. CDR3 length: 14 residues.

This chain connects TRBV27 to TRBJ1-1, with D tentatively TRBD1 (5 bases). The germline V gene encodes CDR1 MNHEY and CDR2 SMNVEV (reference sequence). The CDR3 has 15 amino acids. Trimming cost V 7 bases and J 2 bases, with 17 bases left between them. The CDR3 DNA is TGTGCCAGCATTGGTTGGGGGGTCCGAAACACTGAAGCTTTCTTT. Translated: CASIGWGVRNTEAFF.

The CDR3: CASGLAPSPNEQFF. The CDR3 coding sequence is TGTGCTAGTGGTTTGGCACCATCTCCTAATGAGCAGTTCTTC. This rearrangement joins TRBV12-5 to TRBJ2-1; D call uncertain. CDR3 length: 14 residues. Germline loops: CDR1 LGHNT, CDR2 FRNRAP. V gave up 1 base and J gave up 7 bases, with 11 bases separating them.

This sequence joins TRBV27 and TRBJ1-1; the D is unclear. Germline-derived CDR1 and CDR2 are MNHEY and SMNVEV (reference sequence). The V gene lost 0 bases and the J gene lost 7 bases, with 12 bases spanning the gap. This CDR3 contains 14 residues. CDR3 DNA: TGTGCCAGCAGTTTATCATGGGGTGTAGATGAAGCTTTCTTT. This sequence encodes CASSLSWGVDEAFF.

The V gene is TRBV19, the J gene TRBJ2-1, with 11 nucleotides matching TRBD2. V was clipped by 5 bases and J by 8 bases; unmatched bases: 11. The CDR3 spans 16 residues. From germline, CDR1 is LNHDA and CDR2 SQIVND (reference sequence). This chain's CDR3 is CASSPSGRRAVYEQFF. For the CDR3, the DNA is TGTGCCAGTAGTCCTAGCGGGAGGAGGGCCGTGTATGAGCAGTTCTTC.

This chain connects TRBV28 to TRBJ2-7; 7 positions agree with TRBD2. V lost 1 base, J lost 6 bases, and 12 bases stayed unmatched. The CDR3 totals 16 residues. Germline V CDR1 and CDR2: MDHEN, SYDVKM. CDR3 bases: TGTGCCAGCAGTTTATCTTTGGCGGGAGACACCTGCGAGCAGTACTTC. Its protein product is CASSLSLAGDTCEQYF.